This T cell receptor (beta chain) originates from a study of blood T cell repertoires in COVID-19. Study overall: Whether acute or convalescent, the COVID-19 samples came from the United States, Italy and Spain. PBMCs, B-cell-depleted T cells, or T cells were the source of the cDNA or gDNA that made up the material.

Study processing details: Reference gene primers were amplified, and this amplification served to estimate nucleated cell counts. Clones were read by immunoSEQ multiplex PCR, and TCRdb kept only the in-frame ones, dropping some. Clonal size and the V and J genes are those of that table, whereas D and trimming came from the DNA. The sample carries approximately 240,000 clones, about 80% recorded once. The receptor comes from a woman aged 55-70 years with acute or convalescent COVID-19. The specimen sequenced was peripheral blood.

CDR3 nucleotide sequence: TGTGCCAGCAGCTTAGATATGAACACTGAAGCTTTCTTT. This translates into CASSLDMNTEAFF. The rearrangement links TRBV11-3 to TRBJ1-1; D not resolved. The V gene's germline CDR1 is SGHNT and CDR2 YENEEA. The CDR3 has 13 residues. V was pared by 0 bases and J by 0 bases, with 2 bases between.